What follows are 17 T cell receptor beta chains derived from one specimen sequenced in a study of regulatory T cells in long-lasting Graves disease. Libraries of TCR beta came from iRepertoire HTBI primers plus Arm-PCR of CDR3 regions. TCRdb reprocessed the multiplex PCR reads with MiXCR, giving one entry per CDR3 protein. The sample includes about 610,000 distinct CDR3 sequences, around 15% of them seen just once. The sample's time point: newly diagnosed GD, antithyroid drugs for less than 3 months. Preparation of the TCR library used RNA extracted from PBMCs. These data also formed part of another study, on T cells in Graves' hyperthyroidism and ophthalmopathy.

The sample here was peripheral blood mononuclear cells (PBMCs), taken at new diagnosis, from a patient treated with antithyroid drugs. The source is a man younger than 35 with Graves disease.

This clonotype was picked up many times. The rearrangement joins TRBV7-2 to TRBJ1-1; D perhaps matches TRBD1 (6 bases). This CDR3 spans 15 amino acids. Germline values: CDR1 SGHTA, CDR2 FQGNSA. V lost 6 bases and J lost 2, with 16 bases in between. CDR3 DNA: TGTGCCAGCAGACTAACGAGACAGGTCAACACTGAAGCTTTCTTT. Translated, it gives CASRLTRQVNTEAFF. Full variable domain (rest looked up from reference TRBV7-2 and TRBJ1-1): GAGVSQSPSNKVTEKGKDVELRCDPISGHTALYWYRQSLGQGLEFLIYFQGNSAPDKSGLPSDRFSAERTGGSVSTLTIQRTQQEDSAVYLCASRLTRQVNTEAFFGQGTRLTVV.

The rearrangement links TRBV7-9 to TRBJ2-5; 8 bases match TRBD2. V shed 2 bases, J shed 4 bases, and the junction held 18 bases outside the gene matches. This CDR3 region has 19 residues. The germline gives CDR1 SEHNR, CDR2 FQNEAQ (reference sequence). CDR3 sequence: CASSLRGLGYEFEGETQYF. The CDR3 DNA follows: TGTGCCAGCAGCTTAAGGGGACTAGGTTATGAGTTTGAGGGAGAGACCCAGTACTTC.

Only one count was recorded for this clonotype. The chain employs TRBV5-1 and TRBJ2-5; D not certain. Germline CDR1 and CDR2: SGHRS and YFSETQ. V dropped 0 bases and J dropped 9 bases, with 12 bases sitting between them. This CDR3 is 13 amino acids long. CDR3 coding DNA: TGCGCCAGCAGCTTGGAGGGCCCGGTGGCCCAGTACTTC. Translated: CASSLEGPVAQYF.

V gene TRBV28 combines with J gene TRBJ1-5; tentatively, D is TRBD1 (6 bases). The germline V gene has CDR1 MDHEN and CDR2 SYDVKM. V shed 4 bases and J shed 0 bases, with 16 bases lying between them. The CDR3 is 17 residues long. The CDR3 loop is CASSSRVDSHSNQPQHF. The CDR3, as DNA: TGTGCCAGCAGTTCCCGGGTGGACAGCCATAGCAATCAGCCCCAGCATTTT. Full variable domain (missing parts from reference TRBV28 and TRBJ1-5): DVKVTQSSRYLVKRTGEKVFLECVQDMDHENMFWYRQDPGLGLRLIYFSYDVKMKEKGDIPEGYSVSREKKERFSLILESASTNQTSMYLCASSSRVDSHSNQPQHFGDGTRLSIL.

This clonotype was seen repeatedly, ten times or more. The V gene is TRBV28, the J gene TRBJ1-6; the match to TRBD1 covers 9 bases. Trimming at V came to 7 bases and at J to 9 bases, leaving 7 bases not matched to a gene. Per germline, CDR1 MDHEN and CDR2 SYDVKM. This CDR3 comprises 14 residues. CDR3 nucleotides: TGTGCCAGCACCGAGGGACAGGGAGGTTCACCCCTCCACTTT. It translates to CASTEGQGGSPLHF.

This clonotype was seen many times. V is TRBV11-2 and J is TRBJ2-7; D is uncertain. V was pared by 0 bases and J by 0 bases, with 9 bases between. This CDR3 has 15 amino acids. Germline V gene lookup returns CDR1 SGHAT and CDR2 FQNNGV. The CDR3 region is CASSLDQAPSYEQYF. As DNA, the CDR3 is TGTGCCAGCAGCTTAGATCAGGCCCCCTCCTACGAGCAGTACTTC.

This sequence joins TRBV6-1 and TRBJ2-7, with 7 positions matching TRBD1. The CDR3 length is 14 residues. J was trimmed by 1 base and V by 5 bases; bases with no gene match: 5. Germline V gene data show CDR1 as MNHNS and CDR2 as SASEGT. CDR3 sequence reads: CASSRPGQSYEQYF. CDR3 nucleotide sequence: TGTGCCAGCAGTAGACCGGGACAGTCCTACGAGCAGTACTTC.

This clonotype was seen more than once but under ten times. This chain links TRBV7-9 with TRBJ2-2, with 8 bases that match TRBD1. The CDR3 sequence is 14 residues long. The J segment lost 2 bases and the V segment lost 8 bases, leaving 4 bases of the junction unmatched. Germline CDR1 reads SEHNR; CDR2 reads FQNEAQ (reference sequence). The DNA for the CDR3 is TGTGCCAGCCCCGGACAGGGAAACACCGGGGAGCTGTTTTTT. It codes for CASPGQGNTGELFF.

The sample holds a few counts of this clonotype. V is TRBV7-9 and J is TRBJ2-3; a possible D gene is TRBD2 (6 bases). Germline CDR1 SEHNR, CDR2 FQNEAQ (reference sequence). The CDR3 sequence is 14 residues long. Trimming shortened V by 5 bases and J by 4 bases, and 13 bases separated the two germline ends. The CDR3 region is CASSGRLVPDTQYF. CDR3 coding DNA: TGTGCCAGCAGCGGACGACTAGTTCCAGATACGCAGTATTTT.

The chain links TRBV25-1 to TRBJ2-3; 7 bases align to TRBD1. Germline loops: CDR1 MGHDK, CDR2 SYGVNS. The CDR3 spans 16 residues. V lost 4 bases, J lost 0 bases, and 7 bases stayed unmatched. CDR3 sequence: CASSGVGTASTDTQYF. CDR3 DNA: TGTGCCAGCAGTGGGGTGGGGACAGCTAGCACAGATACGCAGTATTTT.

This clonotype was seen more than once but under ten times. The CDR3 DNA reads TGTGCCAGCAGCGGGGGAGGTCGTGGCTACGAGCAGTACTTC. Translation gives CASSGGGRGYEQYF. V gene TRBV2 combines with J gene TRBJ2-7; possibly TRBD2 for D (6 bases). Germline V CDR1 and CDR2: SNHLY, FYNNEI. The ends were cut back, 6 bases at V and 3 bases at J, with 15 bases in the middle. The CDR3 totals 14 residues.

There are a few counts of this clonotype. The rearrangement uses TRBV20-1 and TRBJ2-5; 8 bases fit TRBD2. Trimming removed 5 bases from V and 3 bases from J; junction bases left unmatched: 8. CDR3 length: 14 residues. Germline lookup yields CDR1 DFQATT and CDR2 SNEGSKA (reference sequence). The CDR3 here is CSASGLAIKETQYF. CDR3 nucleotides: TGCAGTGCTTCCGGACTAGCAATAAAAGAGACCCAGTACTTC.

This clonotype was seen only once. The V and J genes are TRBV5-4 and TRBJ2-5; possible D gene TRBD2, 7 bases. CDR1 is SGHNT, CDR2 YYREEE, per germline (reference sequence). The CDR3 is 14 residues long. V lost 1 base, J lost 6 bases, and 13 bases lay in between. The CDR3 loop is CASSLWGGLQTQYF. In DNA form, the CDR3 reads TGTGCCAGCAGCTTGTGGGGGGGCCTGCAGACCCAGTACTTC.

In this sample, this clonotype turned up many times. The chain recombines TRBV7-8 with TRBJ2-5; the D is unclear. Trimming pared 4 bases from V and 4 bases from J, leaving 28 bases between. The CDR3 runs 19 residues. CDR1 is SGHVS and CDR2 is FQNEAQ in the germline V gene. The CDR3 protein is CASSSHWRSLGGSVETQYF. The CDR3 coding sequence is TGTGCCAGCAGCTCCCATTGGCGCAGCCTGGGTGGGTCGGTAGAGACCCAGTACTTC.

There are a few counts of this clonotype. CDR3 DNA sequence: TGTGCCAGCAGCTCCAGGGACGGCCCCATAGATGAGCAGTTCTTC. Its protein product is CASSSRDGPIDEQFF. J is TRBJ2-1 and V is TRBV13, with D perhaps being TRBD1 or TRBD2 (5 bases each). The V end was cut by 4 bases, the J end by 8 bases, with 18 bases between. There are 15 residues in the CDR3. Germline CDR1 reads PRHDT; CDR2 reads FYEKMQ (reference sequence).

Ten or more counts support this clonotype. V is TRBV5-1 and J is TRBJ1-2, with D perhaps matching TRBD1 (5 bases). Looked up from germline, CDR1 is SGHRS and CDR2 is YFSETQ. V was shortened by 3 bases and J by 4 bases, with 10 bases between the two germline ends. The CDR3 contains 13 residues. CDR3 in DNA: TGCGCCAGCAGCTCGGGACGGGTCTATGGCTACACCTTC. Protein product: CASSSGRVYGYTF.

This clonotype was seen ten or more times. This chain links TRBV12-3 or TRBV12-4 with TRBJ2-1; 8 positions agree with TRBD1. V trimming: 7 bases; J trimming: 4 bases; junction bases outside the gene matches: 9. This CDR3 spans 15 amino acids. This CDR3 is CASNPQGGYYNEQFF. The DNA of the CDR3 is TGTGCCAGCAACCCACAGGGGGGCTATTACAATGAGCAGTTCTTC.